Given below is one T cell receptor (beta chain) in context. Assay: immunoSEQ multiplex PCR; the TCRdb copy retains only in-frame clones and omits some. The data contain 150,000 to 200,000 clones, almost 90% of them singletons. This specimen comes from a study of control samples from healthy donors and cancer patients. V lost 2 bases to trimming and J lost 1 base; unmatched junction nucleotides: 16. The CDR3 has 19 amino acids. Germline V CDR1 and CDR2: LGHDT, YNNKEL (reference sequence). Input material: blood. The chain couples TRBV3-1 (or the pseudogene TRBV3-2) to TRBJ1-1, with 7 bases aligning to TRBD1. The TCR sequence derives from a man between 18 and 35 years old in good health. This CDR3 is CASSQLLGARTGENTEAFF. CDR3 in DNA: TGTGCCAGCAGCCAACTCCTCGGTGCGAGGACAGGAGAGAACACTGAAGCTTTCTTT.